The 23 T cell receptor beta chains below all came from one sample that was sequenced in a study of CD8 T cells in ankylosing spondylitis. MiXCR was run by TCRdb on the 5' RACE reads, yielding one entry per CDR3 protein. The sample shows 39,000 or so distinct CDR3 sequences, approximately 10% of them seen only once. Sequences were obtained from blood, either unsorted or a sorted T cell fraction (not recorded which). The receptors derive from a male donor with ankylosing spondylitis or in good health (not recorded which).

There are many counts of this clonotype. The rearrangement links TRBV2 to TRBJ2-4, with 11 bases identical to TRBD2. The CDR3 runs 18 residues. The V gene's germline CDR1 is SNHLY and CDR2 FYNNEI. The V and J ends lost 7 bases and 1 base, in that order; junction bases with no gene match: 12. The CDR3 spells CASNTDMTSGNAKNIQYF. CDR3 sequence (DNA): TGTGCCAGCAACACCGATATGACTAGCGGGAACGCCAAAAACATTCAGTACTTC.

This clonotype was seen ten or more times. V is TRBV12-3 or TRBV12-4 and J is TRBJ2-2; a weak D match, TRBD2 (5 bases). CDR3 size: 15 residues. Trimming took off 5 bases at V and 6 bases at J, with 16 bases between the two ends. The CDR3 sequence is CASSPRAERAGELFF. CDR3 bases: TGTGCCAGCAGTCCCCGGGCGGAGAGGGCCGGGGAGCTGTTTTTT.

This clonotype was found many times. The chain carries TRBV6-1 and TRBJ2-5; 9 nucleotides align to TRBD2. J was trimmed by 5 bases and V by 5 bases; bases with no gene match: 6. CDR1 is MNHNS, CDR2 SASEGT, per germline. The CDR3 loop spans 14 amino acids. The CDR3 loop reads CASSPRAGGETQYF. The DNA for the CDR3 is TGTGCCAGCAGTCCGAGAGCGGGAGGCGAGACCCAGTACTTC.

This clonotype was observed at least ten times. The J gene is TRBJ1-6, the V gene TRBV10-3; the D is unclear. The V gene's germline CDR1 is ENHRY and CDR2 SYGVKD. Trimming shortened V by 6 bases and J by 7 bases, and 16 bases separated the two germline ends. CDR3 size: 15 residues. CDR3 region: CAIRTGGQLNSPLHF. CDR3 nucleotide sequence: TGTGCCATCAGAACGGGAGGTCAGCTGAATTCACCCCTCCACTTT.

This clonotype was seen ten or more times. This sequence joins TRBV5-5 and TRBJ1-5; D gene ambiguous. This CDR3 has 14 residues. Trimming removed 3 bases at V and 1 base at J, with 8 bases between. Germline V gives CDR1 SGHKS, CDR2 YYEKEE (reference sequence). The CDR3 nucleotides read TGTGCCAGCAGCTGGGCGACCAGCAATCAGCCCCAGCATTTT. This gives the protein CASSWATSNQPQHF.

The table lists this clonotype with many counts. This sequence joins TRBV12-3 or TRBV12-4 and TRBJ2-6, with D possibly being TRBD1 (5 bases). The CDR3 extends over 17 amino acids. Trimming left V 2 bases short and J 0 bases short, with 11 bases between. CDR3 protein: CASSLSGPLSGANVLTF. Written as DNA, the CDR3 is TGTGCCAGCAGTTTATCAGGGCCCCTCTCTGGGGCCAACGTCCTGACTTTC.

The chain combines TRBV4-2 with TRBJ2-3; D is perhaps TRBD2 (6 bases). V lost 6 bases and J 2 bases, leaving 15 bases between the germline ends. Looked up from germline, CDR1 is LGHNA and CDR2 is YNFKEQ. The CDR3 has 15 amino acids. The CDR3 DNA follows: TGTGCCAGCAGGGGGAGCGCGGGACCCACAGATACGCAGTATTTT. It encodes CASRGSAGPTDTQYF.

This clonotype was counted ten times or more. This chain connects TRBV5-1 to TRBJ2-1; a weak D match, TRBD1 (5 bases). The CDR3 extends over 14 amino acids. From germline, CDR1 is SGHRS and CDR2 YFSETQ. V was cut by 1 base and J by 5 bases, with 10 bases left in between. As DNA, the CDR3 is TGCGCCAGCAGCTTGCTTCAGGGCGACAATGAGCAGTTCTTC. Residues: CASSLLQGDNEQFF.

This clonotype showed up many times. The DNA of the CDR3 is TGCAGTGCTAGAGATCAAGGGACAGCGAAGGGCTACACCTTC. Amino acids: CSARDQGTAKGYTF. V and J are TRBV20-1 and TRBJ1-2; 7 bases map to TRBD1. The junction had 9 bases not matched to a gene; V was cut back by 0 bases and J by 8 bases. Germline V gives CDR1 DFQATT, CDR2 SNEGSKA (reference sequence). This CDR3 has 14 residues.

The V gene is TRBV29-1, the J gene TRBJ2-1; D may be TRBD1 or TRBD2 (5 bases each). V was shortened by 2 bases and J by 3 bases, with 14 bases between the two germline ends. Germline loops: CDR1 SQVTM, CDR2 ANQGSEA. This CDR3 is 15 amino acids long. The CDR3 sequence is CSVELWDGGYNEQFF. CDR3 DNA sequence: TGCAGCGTTGAATTATGGGACGGAGGCTACAATGAGCAGTTCTTC.

The chain uses TRBV29-1 and TRBJ2-3; a weak D match, TRBD2 (6 bases). The CDR3 contains 13 residues. CDR1 SQVTM and CDR2 ANQGSEA come from the germline V gene. Trimming left V 6 bases short and J 2 bases short, with 12 bases between. DNA for the CDR3: TGCAGCGTCCGGGACTTTAACACAGATACGCAGTATTTT. Amino acids: CSVRDFNTDTQYF.

This clonotype was seen ten or more times. The V and J genes are TRBV9 and TRBJ2-5; 7 bases line up with TRBD1. This CDR3 region has 16 residues. Per the germline V gene, CDR1 is SGDLS and CDR2 is YYNGEE. V lost 0 bases and J lost 2; bases outside the gene matches: 7. The CDR3 loop reads CASSVEPGQQQETQYF. CDR3 DNA sequence: TGTGCCAGCAGCGTAGAGCCGGGACAGCAACAAGAGACCCAGTACTTC.

This clonotype was detected ten times or more. The rearrangement uses TRBV24-1 and TRBJ2-5; tentative D call: TRBD2 (5 bases). CDR3 length: 14 residues. The germline V and J ends were trimmed by 4 bases and 5 bases, with 13 bases remaining between them. CDR1 and CDR2 from the germline V gene are KGHDR and SFDVKD. This CDR3 reads CATSETLAGETQYF. CDR3 bases: TGTGCCACCAGTGAGACTTTGGCGGGTGAGACCCAGTACTTC.

This clonotype was counted many times. The rearrangement uses TRBV7-9 and TRBJ2-7, with D possibly TRBD1 on 6 matching bases. CDR1 and CDR2 from the germline V gene are SEHNR and FQNEAQ (reference sequence). V was clipped by 2 bases and J by 2 bases, with 10 bases between them. This CDR3 contains 14 residues. In DNA, the CDR3 is TGTGCCAGCAGCTTAAGGGGGACCACCTACGAGCAGTACTTC. The encoded protein is CASSLRGTTYEQYF.

The table lists this clonotype with a few counts. This chain links TRBV4-2 with TRBJ1-6; no clear D gene. V lost 3 bases to trimming and J lost 6 bases, with 12 bases between them. Per germline, CDR1 LGHNA and CDR2 YNFKEQ. The CDR3 runs 15 residues. Here the CDR3 DNA reads TGTGCCAGCAGCCAGGACGGACCGATTAATTCACCCCTCCACTTT. As protein: CASSQDGPINSPLHF.

This clonotype showed up many times. The rearrangement joins TRBV5-4 to TRBJ2-2; D gene ambiguous. Trimming removed 0 bases at V and 1 base at J, with 4 bases between. Germline V lookup: CDR1 SGHNT, CDR2 YYREEE (reference sequence). The CDR3 has 14 amino acids. CDR3 amino acids: CASSLAENTGELFF. CDR3 sequence (DNA): TGTGCCAGCAGCTTGGCCGAGAACACCGGGGAGCTGTTTTTT.

In this sample, this clonotype turned up many times. This rearrangement joins TRBV20-1 to TRBJ2-7; 14 bases are shared with TRBD2. The J segment lost 4 bases and the V segment lost 0 bases, leaving 5 bases of the junction unmatched. This CDR3 contains 16 residues. CDR1 is DFQATT, CDR2 SNEGSKA, per germline (reference sequence). The CDR3 sequence is CSARDTGTSGGYEQYF. The CDR3 region has the DNA TGCAGTGCTAGAGACACAGGGACTAGCGGGGGATACGAGCAGTACTTC.

This clonotype has ten or more counts. J is TRBJ2-3 and V is TRBV29-1, with TRBD1 identical over 9 bases. CDR3 size: 15 residues. CDR1 is SQVTM, CDR2 ANQGSEA, per germline. V shed 4 bases and J 2 bases; nucleotides not matched to a gene: 7. DNA of the CDR3: TGCAGCGTTGGGCGGGGGACAGGGCCCACAGATACGCAGTATTTT. Amino acids: CSVGRGTGPTDTQYF.

The chain links TRBV10-3 to TRBJ2-1, with D unclear. The CDR3 has 13 residues. V shed 6 bases and J shed 6 bases, with 12 bases lying between them. In germline, CDR1 is ENHRY, CDR2 SYGVKD. This chain's CDR3 is CAIRSFKSNEQFF. The CDR3, as DNA: TGTGCCATCAGGAGTTTCAAATCCAATGAGCAGTTCTTC.

The V call is TRBV2, the J call TRBJ2-5, with TRBD1 as a possible D gene (6 bases). Germline CDR1 reads SNHLY; CDR2 reads FYNNEI. The length of the CDR3 is 14 residues. The germline V and J ends were trimmed by 1 base and 5 bases, with 11 bases remaining between them. The CDR3 region is CASSEGNRAETQYF. The DNA of the CDR3 is TGTGCCAGCAGTGAAGGGAACAGGGCTGAGACCCAGTACTTC.

At least ten counts were recorded for this clonotype. The chain links TRBV15 to TRBJ1-5; D gene uncertain. This CDR3 is built from 14 residues. Trimming shortened V by 0 bases and J by 4 bases, and 7 bases separated the two germline ends. The germline CDR1 and CDR2 sequences are LNHNV and YYDKDF (reference sequence). CDR3 sequence reads: CATSRDRVNQPQHF. The CDR3 nucleotides read TGTGCCACCAGCAGAGATCGGGTTAATCAGCCCCAGCATTTT.

The rearrangement uses TRBV11-2 and TRBJ2-1; D is perhaps TRBD2 (7 bases). The CDR3 is made up of 17 amino acids. V lost 4 bases and J lost 2, with 18 bases in between. Germline V CDR1 and CDR2: SGHAT, FQNNGV. The DNA for the CDR3 is TGTGCCAGCAGCTCTTCCGAATCGGGGGGCGCCTACAATGAGCAGTTCTTC. It translates to CASSSSESGGAYNEQFF.

This clonotype is deemed medium-sized (0.01 to 0.1%). In DNA form, the CDR3 reads TGCGCCAGCAGCCCCCGATGGGGCCACGAGCAGTACTTC. Its protein is CASSPRWGHEQYF. The rearrangement joins TRBV5-1 to TRBJ2-7; D may be TRBD1 (5 bases). The CDR3 sequence is 13 residues long. CDR1 is SGHRS and CDR2 is YFSETQ in the germline V gene. V was clipped by 4 bases and J by 5 bases, with 13 bases between them.